This T cell receptor (beta chain) derives from a study of shared clonotypes between healthy human individuals. Study in general: CD4 naive and CD4 memory each took three plates per donor, while CD8 naive took two and CD8 memory one.

CD8 cells regarded as naive lacked CD45RO, were positively chosen for CCR7, and omitted terminally differentiated effector memory CD45RA+ cells. Donors included only healthy HIV-negative adults lacking recent acute infections or vaccinations. The trim removed 7 bases at V and 5 bases at J, leaving 6 bases unmatched. The germline CDR1 and CDR2 sequences are MNHEY and SMNVEV (reference sequence). The CDR3 consists of 15 residues. General observations from the study: When compared with the clonotypes that were shared by all four sorted-subset donors, the non-shared clonotypes turned out to have lower generation probabilities.

TCRdb's copy holds only in-frame clones and misses some; the assay was immunoSEQ multiplex PCR. The sample yields hundreds of thousands of clones, 95% to 96% seen once. On this clone itself: Its antigen is unidentified.

Sequenced sample: naive CD8+ T cells sorted from blood. The sequence derives from a woman aged 25 to 45 in good health. The chain joins TRBV27 to TRBJ2-1, with TRBD2 identical over 12 bases. CDR3 nucleotide sequence: TGTGCCAGCACCTCCGGACTAGCGGGGAACAATGAGCAGTTCTTC. Protein: CASTSGLAGNNEQFF.